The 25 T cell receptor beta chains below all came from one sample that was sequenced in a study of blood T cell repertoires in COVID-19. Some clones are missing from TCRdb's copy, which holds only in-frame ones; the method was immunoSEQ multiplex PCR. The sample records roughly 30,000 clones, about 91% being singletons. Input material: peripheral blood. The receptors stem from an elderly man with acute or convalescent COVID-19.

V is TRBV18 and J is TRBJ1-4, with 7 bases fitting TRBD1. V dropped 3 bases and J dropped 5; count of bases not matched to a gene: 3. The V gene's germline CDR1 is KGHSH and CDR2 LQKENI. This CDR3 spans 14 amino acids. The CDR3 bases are TGTGCCAGCTCACCTGGGACAGACAATGAAAAACTGTTTTTT. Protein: CASSPGTDNEKLFF. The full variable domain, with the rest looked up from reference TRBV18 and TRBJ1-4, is NAGVMQNPRHLVRRRGQEARLRCSPMKGHSHVYWYRQLPEEGLKFMVYLQKENIIDESGMPKERFSAEFPKEGPSILRIQQVVRGDSAAYFCASSPGTDNEKLFFGSGTQLSVL.

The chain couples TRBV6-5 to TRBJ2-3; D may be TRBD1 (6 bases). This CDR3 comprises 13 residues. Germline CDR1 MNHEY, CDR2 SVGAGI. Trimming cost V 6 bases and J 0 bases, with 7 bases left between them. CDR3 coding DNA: TGTGCCAGCAGAGGGACAAGCACAGATACGCAGTATTTT. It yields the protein CASRGTSTDTQYF.

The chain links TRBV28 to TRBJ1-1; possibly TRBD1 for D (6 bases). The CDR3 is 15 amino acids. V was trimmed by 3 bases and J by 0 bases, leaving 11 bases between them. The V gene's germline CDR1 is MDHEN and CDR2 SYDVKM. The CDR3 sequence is CASSLSDRMNTEAFF. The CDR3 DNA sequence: TGTGCCAGCAGTTTGTCCGACAGGATGAACACTGAAGCTTTCTTT.

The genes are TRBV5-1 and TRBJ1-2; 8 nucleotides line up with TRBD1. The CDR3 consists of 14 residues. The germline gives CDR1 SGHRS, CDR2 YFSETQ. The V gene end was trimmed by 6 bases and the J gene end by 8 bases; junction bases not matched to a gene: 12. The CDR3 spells CASTLDRATGGYTF. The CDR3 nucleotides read TGCGCCAGCACCCTGGACAGGGCCACGGGAGGCTACACCTTC.

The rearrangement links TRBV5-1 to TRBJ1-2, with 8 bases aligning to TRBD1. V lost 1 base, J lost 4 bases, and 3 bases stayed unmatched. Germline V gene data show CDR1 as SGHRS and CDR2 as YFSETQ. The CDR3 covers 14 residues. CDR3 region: CASSLYGQGYGYTF. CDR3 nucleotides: TGCGCCAGCAGCTTGTACGGACAGGGCTATGGCTACACCTTC.

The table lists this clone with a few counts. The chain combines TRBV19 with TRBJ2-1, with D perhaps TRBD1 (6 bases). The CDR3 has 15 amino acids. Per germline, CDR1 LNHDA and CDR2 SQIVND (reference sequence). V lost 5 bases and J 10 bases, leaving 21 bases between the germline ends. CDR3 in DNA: TGTGCCAGTAGTCGAGGGACATCATTGGGTAAGGAGCAGTTCTTC. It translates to CASSRGTSLGKEQFF. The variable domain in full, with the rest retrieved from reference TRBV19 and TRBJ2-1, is DGGITQSPKYLFRKEGQNVTLSCEQNLNHDAMYWYRQDPGQGLRLIYYSQIVNDFQKGDIAEGYSVSREKKESFPLTVTSAQKNPTAFYLCASSRGTSLGKEQFFGPGTRLTVL.

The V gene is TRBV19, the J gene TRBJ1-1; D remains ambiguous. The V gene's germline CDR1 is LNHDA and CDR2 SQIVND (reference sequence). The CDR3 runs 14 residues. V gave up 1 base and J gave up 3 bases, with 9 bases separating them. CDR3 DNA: TGTGCCAGTAGTATAGTCGGAGGAGACACTGAAGCTTTCTTT. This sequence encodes CASSIVGGDTEAFF.

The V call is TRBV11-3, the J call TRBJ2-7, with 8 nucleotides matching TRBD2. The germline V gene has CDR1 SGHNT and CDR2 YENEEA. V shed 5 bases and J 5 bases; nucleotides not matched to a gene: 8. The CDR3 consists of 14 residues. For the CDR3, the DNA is TGTGCCAGCAGCCGAAGGACTAGCTGGAACGAGCAGTACTTC. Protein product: CASSRRTSWNEQYF.

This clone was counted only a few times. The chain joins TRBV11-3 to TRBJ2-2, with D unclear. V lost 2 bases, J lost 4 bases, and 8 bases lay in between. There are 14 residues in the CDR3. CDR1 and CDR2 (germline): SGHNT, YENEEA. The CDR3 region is CASSLRRSTGELFF. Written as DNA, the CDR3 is TGTGCCAGCAGCTTACGACGGAGCACCGGGGAGCTGTTTTTT.

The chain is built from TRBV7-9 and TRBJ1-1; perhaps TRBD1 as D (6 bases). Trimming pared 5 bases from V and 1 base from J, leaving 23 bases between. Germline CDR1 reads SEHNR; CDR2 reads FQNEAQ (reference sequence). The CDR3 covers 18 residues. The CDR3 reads CASSPRGGGLKGNTEAFF. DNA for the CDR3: TGTGCCAGCAGCCCGAGGGGCGGGGGCCTTAAGGGGAACACTGAAGCTTTCTTT.

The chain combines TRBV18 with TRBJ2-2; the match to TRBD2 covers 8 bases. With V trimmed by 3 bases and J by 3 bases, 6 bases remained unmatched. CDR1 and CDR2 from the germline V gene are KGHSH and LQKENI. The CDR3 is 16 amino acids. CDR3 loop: CASSPSVAGYTGELFF. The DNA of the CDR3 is TGTGCCAGCTCACCGAGCGTAGCGGGATACACCGGGGAGCTGTTTTTT. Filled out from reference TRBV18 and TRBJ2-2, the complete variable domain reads NAGVMQNPRHLVRRRGQEARLRCSPMKGHSHVYWYRQLPEEGLKFMVYLQKENIIDESGMPKERFSAEFPKEGPSILRIQQVVRGDSAAYFCASSPSVAGYTGELFFGEGSRLTVL.

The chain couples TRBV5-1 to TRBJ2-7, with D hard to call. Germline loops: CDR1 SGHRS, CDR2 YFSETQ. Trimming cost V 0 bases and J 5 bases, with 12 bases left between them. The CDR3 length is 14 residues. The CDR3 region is CASSLERVANEQYF. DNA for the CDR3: TGCGCCAGCAGCTTGGAACGAGTCGCGAACGAGCAGTACTTC.

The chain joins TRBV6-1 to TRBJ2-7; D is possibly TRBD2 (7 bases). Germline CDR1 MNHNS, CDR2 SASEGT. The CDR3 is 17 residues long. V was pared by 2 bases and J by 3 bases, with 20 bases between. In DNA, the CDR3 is TGTGCCAGCAGTGAACCCGAGGGAGGGGGGCGCTTCTACGAGCAGTACTTC. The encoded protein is CASSEPEGGGRFYEQYF.

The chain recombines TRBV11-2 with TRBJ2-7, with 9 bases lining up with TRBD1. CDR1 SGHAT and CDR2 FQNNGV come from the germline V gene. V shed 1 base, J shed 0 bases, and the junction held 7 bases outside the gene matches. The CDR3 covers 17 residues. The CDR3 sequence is CASSLVSGTGFSYEQYF. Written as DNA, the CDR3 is TGTGCCAGCAGCTTAGTCTCCGGGACAGGGTTCTCCTACGAGCAGTACTTC.

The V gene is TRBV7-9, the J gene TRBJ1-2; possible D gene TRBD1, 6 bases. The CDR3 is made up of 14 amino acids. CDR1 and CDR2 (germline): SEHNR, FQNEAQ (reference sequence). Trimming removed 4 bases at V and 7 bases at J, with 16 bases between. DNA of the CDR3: TGTGCCAGCAGCTCAAGGAGGCAGGGGATTGGCTACACCTTC. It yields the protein CASSSRRQGIGYTF.

The CDR3 nucleotides are TGTGCCAGCAGCTTTGGGGACAGGGAGGGTACGCAGTATTTT. This encodes CASSFGDREGTQYF. This chain uses TRBV13 with TRBJ2-3, with 9 bases fitting TRBD1. Germline trimming cut 3 bases from V and 8 bases from J; bases unmatched to any gene: 6. CDR3 length: 14 amino acids. CDR1 PRHDT and CDR2 FYEKMQ come from the germline V gene (reference sequence).

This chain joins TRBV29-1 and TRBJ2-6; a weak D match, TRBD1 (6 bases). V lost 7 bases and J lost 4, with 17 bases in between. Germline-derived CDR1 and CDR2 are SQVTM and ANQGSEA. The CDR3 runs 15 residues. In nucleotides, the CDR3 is TGCAGCGCCCGGACAGCCGTGTCAGGGGCCAACGTCCTGACTTTC. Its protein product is CSARTAVSGANVLTF.

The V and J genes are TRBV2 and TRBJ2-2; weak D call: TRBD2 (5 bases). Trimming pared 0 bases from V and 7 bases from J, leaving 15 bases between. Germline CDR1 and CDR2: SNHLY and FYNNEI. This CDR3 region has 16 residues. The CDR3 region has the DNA TGTGCCAGCAGTGAAGCGCTTCCCGCCGCGGGCGGGGAGCTGTTTTTT. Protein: CASSEALPAAGGELFF.

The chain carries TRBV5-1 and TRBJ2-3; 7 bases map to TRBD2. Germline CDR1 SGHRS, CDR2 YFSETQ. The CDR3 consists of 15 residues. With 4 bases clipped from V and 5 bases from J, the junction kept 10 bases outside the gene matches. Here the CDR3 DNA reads TGCGCCAGCAGCCTGGCGCGGGAGAATGGAGATACGCAGTATTTT. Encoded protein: CASSLARENGDTQYF.

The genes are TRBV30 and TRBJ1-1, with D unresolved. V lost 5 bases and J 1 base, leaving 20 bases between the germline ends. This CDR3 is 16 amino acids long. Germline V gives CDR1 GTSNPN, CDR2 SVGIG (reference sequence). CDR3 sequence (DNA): TGTGCCTGGGCCCTCCCCCGGGGAGAGGGGAACACTGAAGCTTTCTTT. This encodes CAWALPRGEGNTEAFF. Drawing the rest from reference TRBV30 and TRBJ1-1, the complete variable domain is SQTIHQWPATLVQPVGSPLSLECTVEGTSNPNLYWYRQAAGRGLQLLFYSVGIGQISSEVPQNLSASRPQDRQFILSSKKLLLSDSGFYLCAWALPRGEGNTEAFFGQGTRLTVV.

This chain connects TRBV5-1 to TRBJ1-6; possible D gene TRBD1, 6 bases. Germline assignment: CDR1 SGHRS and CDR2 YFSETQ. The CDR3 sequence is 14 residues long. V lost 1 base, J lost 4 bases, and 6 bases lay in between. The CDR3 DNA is TGCGCCAGCAGCTTGCAGGGGTATAATTCACCCCTCCACTTT. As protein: CASSLQGYNSPLHF. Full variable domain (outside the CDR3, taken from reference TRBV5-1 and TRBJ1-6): KAGVTQTPRYLIKTRGQQVTLSCSPISGHRSVSWYQQTPGQGLQFLFEYFSETQRNKGNFPGRFSGRQFSNSRSEMNVSTLELGDSALYLCASSLQGYNSPLHFGNGTRLTVT.

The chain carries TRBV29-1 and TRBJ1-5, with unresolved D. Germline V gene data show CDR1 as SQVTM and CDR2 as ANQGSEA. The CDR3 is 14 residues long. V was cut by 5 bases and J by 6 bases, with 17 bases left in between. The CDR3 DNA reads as TGCAGCGTTCACACCGGGGATCACAGTCAGCCCCAGCATTTT. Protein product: CSVHTGDHSQPQHF.

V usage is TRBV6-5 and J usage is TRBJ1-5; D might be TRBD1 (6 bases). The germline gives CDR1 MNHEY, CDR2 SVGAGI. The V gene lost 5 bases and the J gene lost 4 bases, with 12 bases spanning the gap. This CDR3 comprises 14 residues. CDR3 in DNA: TGTGCCAGCAGTCCACACAGGGTTAATCAGCCCCAGCATTTT. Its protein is CASSPHRVNQPQHF.

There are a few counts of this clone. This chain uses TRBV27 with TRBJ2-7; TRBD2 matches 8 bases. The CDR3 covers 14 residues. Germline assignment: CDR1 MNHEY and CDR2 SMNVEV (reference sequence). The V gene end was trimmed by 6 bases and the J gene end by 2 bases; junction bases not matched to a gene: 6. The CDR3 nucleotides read TGTGCCAGCAGCTCCCGGGGGGGGCCCTACGAGCAGTACTTC. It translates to CASSSRGGPYEQYF.

Written as DNA, the CDR3 is TGTGCCAGCAGCCAGGAAGACAGGGCGGGTGGCTACACCTTC. Amino acid sequence: CASSQEDRAGGYTF. This sequence joins TRBV3-1 (or the pseudogene TRBV3-2) and TRBJ1-2; 7 nucleotides match TRBD1. The CDR3 has 14 amino acids. The V gene end was trimmed by 3 bases and the J gene end by 7 bases; junction bases not matched to a gene: 8. The germline V gene has CDR1 LGHDT and CDR2 YNNKEL (reference sequence).